The clone carrying this T cell receptor (beta chain) was recorded once. V shed 3 bases, J shed 8 bases, and the junction held 10 bases outside the gene matches. Germline loops: CDR1 GTSNPN, CDR2 SVGIG (reference sequence). The CDR3 consists of 14 residues. These data come from a study of blood T cell repertoires in COVID-19. The wider study: Samples came from the United States, Italy and Spain, spanning acute and convalescent COVID-19. In each case, the material was cDNA or gDNA derived from T cells, B-cell-depleted T cells, or PBMCs.

Source study methods: Reference gene primer amplification gave nucleated cell count estimates. Assay used: immunoSEQ multiplex PCR; TCRdb lists only in-frame clones, some missing. V and J calls and clone size come straight from that table; D and trimming were deduced from the DNA. The sample lists roughly 150,000 clones, 81% occurring once. The V gene is TRBV30, the J gene TRBJ2-1, with TRBD2 matching over 7 bases. The sample consisted of peripheral blood. This TCR was recovered from a human donor in a cohort sampled during active COVID-19. The CDR3 bases are TGTGCCTGGAGGGGAGGGTTCGCGGGTCATGAGCAGTTCTTC. Protein product: CAWRGGFAGHEQFF.